The clone carrying this T cell receptor beta chain occurred many times. RNA transcripts gave rise to amplified TCR beta CDR3 regions. TCR CDR3 underwent first-round RT-PCR with the HTBI primer set. TCRdb reprocessed the multiplex PCR reads with MiXCR, giving one entry per CDR3 protein. This sample carries around 97,000 distinct CDR3 sequences, 47% of them seen once, and the ten largest clones take approximately 27%. This record belongs to a study of T cells in Graves' hyperthyroidism and ophthalmopathy. CDR1 is SGHKS, CDR2 YYEKEE, per germline (reference sequence). The CDR3 totals 15 residues. With V trimmed by 4 bases and J by 7 bases, 10 bases remained unmatched.

Material: blood. The TCR sequence derives from a man aged 35-49 years with Graves' hyperthyroidism. The V call is TRBV5-5, the J call TRBJ2-2, with TRBD1 identical over 7 bases. CDR3 sequence: CASSNRGVGVGELFF. The DNA for the CDR3 is TGTGCCAGCAGCAACAGGGGAGTAGGCGTCGGGGAGCTGTTTTTT.